The 4 T cell receptor beta chains presented below share a single source sample, sequenced in a study of molecular identifiers for immune sequencing clone quantification. TCRdb re-derived calls from the PCR reads in MiXCR, one entry per CDR3 protein. The data contain approximately 54,000 distinct CDR3 sequences, under 30% of them seen just once; the ten biggest clones take up approximately 1.9%. The specimen sequenced was naive CD8+ T cells from blood, with Jurkat cell RNA spiked in. The subset: FACS-sorted CD8+CD4-CCR7+CD45RA+ naive T cells. These receptors were taken from a human donor in good health. Some libraries in this study had Jurkat cell RNA spiked in.

V is TRBV18 and J is TRBJ1-3; D ambiguous. V dropped 4 bases and J dropped 8 bases, with 18 bases sitting between them. Germline CDR1 reads KGHSH; CDR2 reads LQKENI. The CDR3 totals 15 residues. The CDR3 nucleotides are TGTGCCAGCTCACTTTCCCCCCTGCCTGAGGACACCATATATTTT. As protein: CASSLSPLPEDTIYF.

This sequence joins TRBV6-1 and TRBJ1-1; D is unresolved. The CDR3 contains 17 residues. V lost 2 bases and J 4 bases, leaving 20 bases between the germline ends. Germline V CDR1 and CDR2: MNHNS, SASEGT. The CDR3 nucleotides are TGTGCCAGCAGTGAAAGCCACGGGCGTTTTTTAAGCACTGAAGCTTTCTTT. This encodes CASSESHGRFLSTEAFF.

With regard to this clonotype: This may arise from a read error, as a much more abundant clone is one base away. The rearrangement links TRBV5-1 to TRBJ1-1, with a tentative D call TRBD1 (6 bases). The CDR3 totals 17 residues. The germline V gene encodes CDR1 SGHRS and CDR2 YFSETQ. The V end lost 0 bases, the J end lost 3 bases, and 18 bases lay between the germline ends. The CDR3 protein is CASSLAGAGVYYTEAFF. CDR3 coding DNA: TGCGCCAGCAGCTTGGCTGGGGCAGGGGTTTATTACACTGAAGCTTTCTTT.

On this clonotype itself: This may come from a read error, since a much larger clone is one base off. This CDR3 fails to terminate in the conserved phenylalanine or tryptophan, so it likely reflects a read error. This chain connects TRBV7-9 to TRBJ2-2; 8 positions match TRBD1. The V and J ends lost 4 bases and 0 bases, in that order; junction bases with no gene match: 4. Germline loops: CDR1 SEHNR, CDR2 FQNEAQ (reference sequence). The CDR3 loop spans 16 amino acids. The CDR3 DNA reads TGTGCCAGCAGCTCCCCGGGACAGGCGAACACCGGGGAGCTGTTTCTT. The encoded protein is CASSSPGQANTGELFL.